Sequencing of this T cell receptor (beta chain) was carried out in a study of T cells in Graves' hyperthyroidism and ophthalmopathy. Amplification of TCR beta CDR3 regions was performed using RNA transcripts as template. TCR CDR3 regions were first amplified by RT-PCR with HTBI primers. Each CDR3 protein is one row after TCRdb ran MiXCR on the multiplex PCR reads. The data show about 840,000 distinct CDR3 sequences, with about two fifths seen just once and about 9% held by the top ten. This clonotype has a count of ten or more. Sequenced: blood. This TCR came from a man aged 18 to 35 with Graves' hyperthyroidism.

The CDR3 bases are TGTGCCAGCAGTGGACAGGGAGTCTATAATTCACCCCTCCACTTT. Protein: CASSGQGVYNSPLHF. The J gene is TRBJ1-6, the V gene TRBV2, with 7 bases fitting TRBD1. Per germline, CDR1 SNHLY and CDR2 FYNNEI. J gave up 3 bases and V 4 bases, and 3 bases lay outside the gene matches. This CDR3 comprises 15 residues.